One sample yielded the 14 T cell receptor beta chains listed below, sequenced in a study of blood T cell repertoires in COVID-19. TCRdb keeps only in-frame clones here, not all; method: immunoSEQ multiplex PCR. The sample holds around 200,000 clones, nearly 90% seen once. Sequenced input: PBMCs or T cells enriched from blood (not recorded which). These receptors came from a woman in her thirties or forties with acute COVID-19.

The chain is built from TRBV5-6 and TRBJ1-2; D unresolved. Trimming removed 2 bases at V and 4 bases at J, with 12 bases between. This CDR3 region has 14 residues. Looked up from germline, CDR1 is SGHDT and CDR2 is YYEEEE. The CDR3 here is CASSLGENIYGYTF. The CDR3 DNA is TGTGCCAGCAGCTTAGGAGAAAATATCTATGGCTACACCTTC.

The genes are TRBV7-2 and TRBJ1-2, with a weak D call TRBD1 (5 bases). Germline V gives CDR1 SGHTA, CDR2 FQGNSA. V gave up 0 bases and J gave up 6 bases, with 20 bases separating them. The CDR3 extends over 17 amino acids. The DNA of the CDR3 is TGTGCCAGCAGCTTAGCGCAGCCCCCGGGGGGAGGCAATGGCTACACCTTC. Its protein product is CASSLAQPPGGGNGYTF.

The V gene is TRBV28, the J gene TRBJ2-5, with D possibly TRBD1 on 6 matching bases. V was cut by 2 bases and J by 4 bases, with 14 bases left in between. The germline V gene has CDR1 MDHEN and CDR2 SYDVKM. This CDR3 has 15 residues. The CDR3 nucleotides are TGTGCCAGCAGTTTACTCGGACAGAGTGGAGAGACCCAGTACTTC. Its translation is CASSLLGQSGETQYF.

The genes are TRBV7-8 and TRBJ2-1; a possible D gene is TRBD1 (6 bases). The CDR3 runs 16 residues. The ends were cut back, 1 base at V and 0 bases at J, with 10 bases in the middle. CDR1 is SGHVS, CDR2 FQNEAQ, per germline. CDR3 amino acids: CASSLVAGASYNEQFF. CDR3 nucleotides: TGTGCCAGCAGCTTAGTTGCAGGGGCCTCCTACAATGAGCAGTTCTTC.

V gene TRBV28 combines with J gene TRBJ2-1; 7 bases agree with TRBD2. The CDR3 covers 15 residues. The V gene end was trimmed by 2 bases and the J gene end by 2 bases; junction bases not matched to a gene: 3. Germline CDR1 is MDHEN and CDR2 is SYDVKM. CDR3 coding DNA: TGTGCCAGCAGTTTAGCGGGAGTGGCCTACAATGAGCAGTTCTTC. This encodes CASSLAGVAYNEQFF. Drawing the rest from reference TRBV28 and TRBJ2-1, the complete variable domain is DVKVTQSSRYLVKRTGEKVFLECVQDMDHENMFWYRQDPGLGLRLIYFSYDVKMKEKGDIPEGYSVSREKKERFSLILESASTNQTSMYLCASSLAGVAYNEQFFGPGTRLTVL.

The chain couples TRBV7-3 to TRBJ2-5, with 11 bases lining up with TRBD1. V dropped 5 bases and J dropped 4; count of bases not matched to a gene: 3. Looked up from germline, CDR1 is SGHTA and CDR2 is FQGTGA. This CDR3 has 14 amino acids. CDR3 DNA: TGTGCCAGCAGCCGGGACAGGGGGTCAGAGACCCAGTACTTC. It encodes CASSRDRGSETQYF.

CDR3 protein: CASSLVRLAEPSTDTQYF. The CDR3, as DNA: TGCGCCAGCAGCTTGGTCCGCCTAGCGGAGCCTTCCACAGATACGCAGTATTTT. The chain links TRBV5-1 to TRBJ2-3, with 7 bases lining up with TRBD2. The CDR3 length is 18 residues. CDR1 and CDR2 (germline): SGHRS, YFSETQ. The junction had 12 bases not matched to a gene; V was cut back by 0 bases and J by 2 bases.

The chain uses TRBV27 and TRBJ1-5; D not resolved. CDR1 and CDR2 from the germline V gene are MNHEY and SMNVEV (reference sequence). The CDR3 consists of 15 residues. Trimming shortened V by 5 bases and J by 7 bases, and 18 bases separated the two germline ends. The CDR3 protein is CASSPSTGGIQPQHF. The CDR3 DNA reads TGTGCCAGCAGTCCTTCGACTGGAGGAATCCAGCCCCAGCATTTT.

V gene TRBV4-1 combines with J gene TRBJ2-7, with D uncertain. The V end lost 1 base, the J end lost 4 bases, and 14 bases lay between the germline ends. CDR3 size: 15 residues. CDR1 is MGHRA, CDR2 YSYEKL, per germline. The CDR3 spells CASSQVGTTGYEQYF. In DNA form, the CDR3 reads TGCGCCAGCAGCCAAGTAGGCACTACCGGATACGAGCAGTACTTC.

Only one count was recorded for this clone. This chain links TRBV2 with TRBJ2-1; 11 nucleotides match TRBD1. V lost 3 bases to trimming and J lost 6 bases; unmatched junction nucleotides: 13. Germline values: CDR1 SNHLY, CDR2 FYNNEI. CDR3 length: 18 residues. The CDR3 DNA is TGTGCCAGCAGTGACAACCTCGGGACAGGGGGACGTAGCAATGAGCAGTTCTTC. It yields the protein CASSDNLGTGGRSNEQFF.

The chain joins TRBV11-2 to TRBJ2-1; 9 nucleotides align to TRBD1. The germline gives CDR1 SGHAT, CDR2 FQNNGV. The length of the CDR3 is 18 residues. V lost 5 bases, J lost 0 bases, and 11 bases stayed unmatched. CDR3 sequence (DNA): TGTGCCAGCAGCACCCGGGACAGGGTTTCGAGCTCCTACAATGAGCAGTTCTTC. It codes for CASSTRDRVSSSYNEQFF.

V is TRBV15 and J is TRBJ2-1; the match to TRBD2 covers 14 bases. The CDR3 length is 19 residues. V was clipped by 2 bases and J by 9 bases; unmatched bases: 15. Germline V gene lookup returns CDR1 LNHNV and CDR2 YYDKDF (reference sequence). CDR3 sequence (DNA): TGTGCCACCAGCAGAACTCCGACTAGCGGGGGGGCCCTAGGGACTGAGCAGTTCTTC. Translation gives CATSRTPTSGGALGTEQFF.

This clone is a singleton in its sample. The chain links TRBV5-1 to TRBJ2-1, with D possibly matching TRBD2 (7 bases). V gave up 10 bases and J gave up 5 bases, with 16 bases separating them. The CDR3 is 13 residues long. The germline gives CDR1 SGHRS, CDR2 YFSETQ. CDR3 region: CASGLGTHNEQFF. In DNA, the CDR3 is TGCGCCTCTGGACTAGGGACACACAATGAGCAGTTCTTC.

This sequence joins TRBV5-1 and TRBJ2-3; possible D gene TRBD1, 6 bases. Germline loops: CDR1 SGHRS, CDR2 YFSETQ. CDR3 size: 17 residues. V shed 3 bases and J shed 0 bases, with 17 bases lying between them. CDR3 sequence (DNA): TGCGCCAGCAGCTGGGGAAACAGGGACCCTAGCACAGATACGCAGTATTTT. It codes for CASSWGNRDPSTDTQYF.